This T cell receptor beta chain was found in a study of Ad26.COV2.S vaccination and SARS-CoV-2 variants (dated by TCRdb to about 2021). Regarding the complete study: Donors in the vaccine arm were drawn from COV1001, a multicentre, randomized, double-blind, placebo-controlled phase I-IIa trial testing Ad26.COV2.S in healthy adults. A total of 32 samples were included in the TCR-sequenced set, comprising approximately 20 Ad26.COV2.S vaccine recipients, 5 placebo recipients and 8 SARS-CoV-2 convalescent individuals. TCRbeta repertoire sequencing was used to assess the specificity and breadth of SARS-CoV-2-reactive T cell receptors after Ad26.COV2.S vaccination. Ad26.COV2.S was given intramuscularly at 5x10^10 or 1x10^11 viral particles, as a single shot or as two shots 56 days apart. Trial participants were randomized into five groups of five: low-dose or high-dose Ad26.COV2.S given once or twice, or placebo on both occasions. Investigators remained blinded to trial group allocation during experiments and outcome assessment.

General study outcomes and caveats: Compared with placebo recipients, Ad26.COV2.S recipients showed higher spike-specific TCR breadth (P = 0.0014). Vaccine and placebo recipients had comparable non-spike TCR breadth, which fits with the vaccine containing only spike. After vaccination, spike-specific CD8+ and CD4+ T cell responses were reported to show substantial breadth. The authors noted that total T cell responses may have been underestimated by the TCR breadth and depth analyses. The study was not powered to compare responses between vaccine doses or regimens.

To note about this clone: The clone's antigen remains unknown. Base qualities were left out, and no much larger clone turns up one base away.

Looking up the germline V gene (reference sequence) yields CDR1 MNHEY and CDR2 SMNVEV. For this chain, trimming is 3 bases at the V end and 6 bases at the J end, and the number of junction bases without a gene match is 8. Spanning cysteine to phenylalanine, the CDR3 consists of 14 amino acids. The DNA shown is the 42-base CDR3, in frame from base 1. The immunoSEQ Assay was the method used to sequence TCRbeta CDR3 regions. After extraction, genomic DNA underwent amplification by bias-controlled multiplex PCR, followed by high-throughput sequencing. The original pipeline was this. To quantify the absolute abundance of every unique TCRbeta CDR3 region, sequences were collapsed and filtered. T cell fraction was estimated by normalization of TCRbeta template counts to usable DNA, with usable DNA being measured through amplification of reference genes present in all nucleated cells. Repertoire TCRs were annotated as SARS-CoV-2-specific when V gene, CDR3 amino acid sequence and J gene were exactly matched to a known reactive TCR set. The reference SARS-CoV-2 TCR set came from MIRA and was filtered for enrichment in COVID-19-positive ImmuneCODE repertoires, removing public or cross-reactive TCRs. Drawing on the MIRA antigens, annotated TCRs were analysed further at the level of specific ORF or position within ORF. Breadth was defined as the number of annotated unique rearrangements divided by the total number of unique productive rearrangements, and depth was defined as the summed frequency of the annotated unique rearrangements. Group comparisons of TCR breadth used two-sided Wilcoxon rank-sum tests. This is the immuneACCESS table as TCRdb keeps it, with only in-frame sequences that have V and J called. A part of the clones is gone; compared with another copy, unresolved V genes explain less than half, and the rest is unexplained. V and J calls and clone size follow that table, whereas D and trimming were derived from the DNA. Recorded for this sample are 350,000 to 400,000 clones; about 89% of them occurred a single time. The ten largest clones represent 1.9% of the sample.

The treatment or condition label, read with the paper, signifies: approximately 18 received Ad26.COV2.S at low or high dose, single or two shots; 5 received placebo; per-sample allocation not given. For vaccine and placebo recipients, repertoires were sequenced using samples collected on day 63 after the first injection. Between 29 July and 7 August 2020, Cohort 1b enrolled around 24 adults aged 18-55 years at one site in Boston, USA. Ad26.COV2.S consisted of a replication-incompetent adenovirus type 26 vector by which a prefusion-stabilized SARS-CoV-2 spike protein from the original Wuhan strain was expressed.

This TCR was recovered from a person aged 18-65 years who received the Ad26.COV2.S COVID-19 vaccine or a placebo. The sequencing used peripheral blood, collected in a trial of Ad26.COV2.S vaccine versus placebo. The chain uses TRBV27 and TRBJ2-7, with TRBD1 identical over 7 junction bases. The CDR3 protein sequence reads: CASSLVGPGGEQYF. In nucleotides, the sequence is TGTGCCAGCAGTTTGGTGGGTCCAGGGGGCGAGCAGTACTTC.